The 31 T cell receptor beta chains reported below all come from one sample, sequenced in a study of OX40 agonist ivuxolimab in advanced cancers. Library prep was done by the immunoSEQ multiplex PCR assay. The table was pulled from immuneACCESS by TCRdb, which kept in-frame rearrangements only. Such tables lose some clones; where checked, under half of the loss comes from unresolved V genes, and the rest has no known cause. Within this sample are about 42,000 clones, with roughly 84% of them counted one time only. Together, the top ten hold about 13% of the sample. Here the sequenced sample was CD4+ or CD8+ T cells sorted from blood, taken in a trial of the OX40 agonist ivuxolimab. The receptors were gathered from an adult with an advanced solid tumor such as melanoma, head and neck, liver or kidney cancer.

V gene TRBV4-1 combines with J gene TRBJ2-7, with D perhaps matching TRBD1 (6 bases). This CDR3 has 18 amino acids. V was shortened by 2 bases and J by 2 bases, with 22 bases between the two germline ends. Germline V gene sequence: CDR1 MGHRA, CDR2 YSYEKL. CDR3 loop: CASSQPTGRGSDTYEQYF. The DNA of the CDR3 is TGCGCCAGCAGCCAACCGACCGGTAGGGGGTCCGACACCTACGAGCAGTACTTC.

This clone was seen once. The chain is built from TRBV19 and TRBJ2-3; 9 positions match TRBD1. CDR1 LNHDA and CDR2 SQIVND come from the germline V gene (reference sequence). The J segment lost 3 bases and the V segment lost 2 bases, leaving 3 bases of the junction unmatched. The CDR3 loop spans 15 amino acids. The CDR3 DNA sequence: TGTGCCAGTAGTATAACAGGGGGCGAGACAGATACGCAGTATTTT. Translating gives CASSITGGETDTQYF.

V is TRBV28 and J is TRBJ1-5; D not resolved. Germline V CDR1 and CDR2: MDHEN, SYDVKM. Trimming took 3 bases from V and 6 from J, leaving 6 bases between them. CDR3 size: 12 residues. The CDR3 here is CASSFRIQPQHF. The DNA of the CDR3 is TGTGCCAGCAGTTTCAGGATTCAGCCCCAGCATTTT.

V and J are TRBV18 and TRBJ1-5, with D possibly TRBD1 on 5 matching bases. Trimming took off 2 bases at V and 0 bases at J, with 17 bases between the two ends. The CDR3 is 18 residues long. Germline lookup yields CDR1 KGHSH and CDR2 LQKENI. The DNA of the CDR3 is TGTGCCAGCTCACCAGGGAACAGGAGATCCTATAGCAATCAGCCCCAGCATTTT. Its protein is CASSPGNRRSYSNQPQHF. Looking up the rest from reference TRBV18 and TRBJ1-5 gives the full variable domain: NAGVMQNPRHLVRRRGQEARLRCSPMKGHSHVYWYRQLPEEGLKFMVYLQKENIIDESGMPKERFSAEFPKEGPSILRIQQVVRGDSAAYFCASSPGNRRSYSNQPQHFGDGTRLSIL.

This clone came up a few times. The chain employs TRBV7-9 and TRBJ1-2, with D possibly TRBD1 on 5 matching bases. The CDR3 runs 13 residues. Germline values: CDR1 SEHNR, CDR2 FQNEAQ (reference sequence). V lost 6 bases and J lost 3, with 11 bases in between. DNA for the CDR3: TGTGCCAGCAGTCGGGGGAAGGACTATGGCTACACCTTC. Translated, it gives CASSRGKDYGYTF.

The chain carries TRBV5-4 and TRBJ2-5; 15 bases match TRBD2. The J call may be incorrect, as the DNA end agrees better with TRBJ2-7. Germline V gives CDR1 SGHNT, CDR2 YYREEE (reference sequence). The CDR3 runs 15 residues. CDR3 sequence (DNA): TGTGCCAGCAGCAGGACTAGCGGGAGGGCCTACGAGCAGTACTTC. Its protein product is CASSRTSGRAYEQYF.

The V gene is TRBV2, the J gene TRBJ2-5, with 14 bases fitting TRBD2. V was clipped by 4 bases and J by 5 bases; unmatched bases: 9. The CDR3 has 17 residues. Germline V gene data show CDR1 as SNHLY and CDR2 as FYNNEI. CDR3 in DNA: TGTGCCAGCAGTGGAAGACTAGCGGGAGGGAGGAGGGAGACCCAGTACTTC. The encoded protein is CASSGRLAGGRRETQYF.

The genes are TRBV4-2 and TRBJ1-1, with 8 bases matching TRBD1. From germline, CDR1 is LGHNA and CDR2 YNFKEQ. V lost 1 base and J lost 5; bases outside the gene matches: 6. This CDR3 region has 15 residues. The CDR3 DNA reads as TGTGCCAGCAGCCAAGTAGGGACAGGTCGGACTGAAGCTTTCTTT. Its translation is CASSQVGTGRTEAFF.

This chain joins TRBV28 and TRBJ2-2, with D perhaps TRBD1 or TRBD2 (5 bases each). Trimming pared 6 bases from V and 9 bases from J, leaving 17 bases between. CDR1 and CDR2 from the germline V gene are MDHEN and SYDVKM. The CDR3 length is 14 residues. The CDR3 DNA reads TGTGCCAGCAGGCAGGGACCGTTGTCGAGGGAGCTGTTTTTT. Translated, it gives CASRQGPLSRELFF.

This chain joins TRBV2 and TRBJ1-5; D is uncertain. The V end was cut by 2 bases, the J end by 7 bases, with 18 bases between. Germline CDR1 is SNHLY and CDR2 is FYNNEI. The CDR3 has 16 amino acids. The CDR3 nucleotides are TGTGCCAGCAGTGAATCCCCCGCAAGTAGGTGGCAGCCCCAGCATTTT. It yields the protein CASSESPASRWQPQHF.

The gene calls are TRBV28 and TRBJ2-7; 9 nucleotides line up with TRBD2. Germline loops: CDR1 MDHEN, CDR2 SYDVKM. J gave up 3 bases and V 6 bases, and 9 bases lay outside the gene matches. The CDR3 is 15 amino acids. The CDR3 DNA reads TGTGCCAGCAGCTCCACGGGACTAGCTATCTACGAGCAGTACTTC. This gives the protein CASSSTGLAIYEQYF. The variable domain in full, with the rest retrieved from reference TRBV28 and TRBJ2-7, is DVKVTQSSRYLVKRTGEKVFLECVQDMDHENMFWYRQDPGLGLRLIYFSYDVKMKEKGDIPEGYSVSREKKERFSLILESASTNQTSMYLCASSSTGLAIYEQYFGPGTRLTVT.

The chain joins TRBV7-2 to TRBJ1-2, with TRBD1 matching over 8 bases. The CDR3 extends over 15 amino acids. The V and J ends lost 4 bases and 4 bases, in that order; junction bases with no gene match: 8. Germline lookup yields CDR1 SGHTA and CDR2 FQGNSA. For the CDR3, the DNA is TGTGCCAGCAGCTCACAGGGGGGGCTGGTCTATGGCTACACCTTC. It yields the protein CASSSQGGLVYGYTF.

The CDR3 loop reads CSVVGAMNTEAFF. CDR3 in DNA: TGCAGCGTTGTGGGGGCGATGAACACTGAAGCTTTCTTT. The chain has TRBV29-1 and TRBJ1-1; D might be TRBD1 (6 bases). Germline-derived CDR1 and CDR2 are SQVTM and ANQGSEA. Trimming cost V 4 bases and J 0 bases, with 9 bases left between them. The CDR3 covers 13 residues.

This clone was seen a single time. This chain connects TRBV2 to TRBJ2-1, with 8 bases aligning to TRBD2. Trimming removed 5 bases from V and 0 bases from J; junction bases left unmatched: 6. Germline assignment: CDR1 SNHLY and CDR2 FYNNEI. The CDR3 spans 16 residues. The CDR3 sequence is CASSSLSGSSYNEQFF. The CDR3, as DNA: TGTGCCAGCAGTTCCCTGAGCGGGAGCTCCTACAATGAGCAGTTCTTC.

V and J are TRBV5-6 and TRBJ2-5; D gene ambiguous. The CDR3 runs 13 residues. Germline CDR1 and CDR2: SGHDT and YYEEEE. Trimming shortened V by 2 bases and J by 2 bases, and 7 bases separated the two germline ends. The CDR3 nucleotides read TGTGCCAGCAGCTTAGGGCAGCAAGAGACCCAGTACTTC. Amino acids: CASSLGQQETQYF.

This chain connects TRBV19 to TRBJ2-1; D gene uncertain. Deletions cut 9 bases from V and 8 bases from J, with 17 bases between. Germline lookup yields CDR1 LNHDA and CDR2 SQIVND (reference sequence). This CDR3 is 13 amino acids long. The CDR3 sequence: CASHSFNGYEQFF. DNA of the CDR3: TGTGCCAGCCATTCGTTTAACGGGTATGAGCAGTTCTTC.

A remark on this clone: The sample holds other DNA sequences that translate to the same CDR3. The genes are TRBV5-5 and TRBJ2-7; D not certain. There are 11 residues in the CDR3. Germline V gene sequence: CDR1 SGHKS, CDR2 YYEKEE (reference sequence). V was pared by 0 bases and J by 3 bases, with 1 base between. DNA of the CDR3: TGTGCCAGCAGCTTGGACTACGAGCAGTACTTC. Translation: CASSLDYEQYF.

The rearrangement uses TRBV10-3 and TRBJ2-2, with 7 bases identical to TRBD1. The CDR3 is 14 amino acids. The germline V gene encodes CDR1 ENHRY and CDR2 SYGVKD. Trimming cost V 6 bases and J 2 bases; bases outside gene matches: 3. The CDR3 DNA reads as TGTGCCATCAGCTGGGACAGTAACACCGGGGAGCTGTTTTTT. Translated, it gives CAISWDSNTGELFF.

The chain employs TRBV6-1 and TRBJ2-1; 7 bases are shared with TRBD1. From germline, CDR1 is MNHNS and CDR2 SASEGT. J lost 3 bases, V lost 7 bases, and 6 bases had no gene match. The CDR3 consists of 14 residues. CDR3 nucleotides: TGTGCCAGCACGGGGCAGGGGGACTACAATGAGCAGTTCTTC. It yields the protein CASTGQGDYNEQFF.

The chain joins TRBV30 to TRBJ2-7, with 9 bases that match TRBD1. The J segment lost 2 bases and the V segment lost 5 bases, leaving 7 bases of the junction unmatched. CDR3 length equals 14 residues. CDR1 GTSNPN and CDR2 SVGIG come from the germline V gene (reference sequence). In DNA form, the CDR3 reads TGTGCCTGGGAACCGGGACAGGGTGCCTACGAGCAGTACTTC. This translates into CAWEPGQGAYEQYF.

The chain is built from TRBV9 and TRBJ2-1; D unresolved. The CDR3 contains 13 residues. The germline V and J ends were trimmed by 0 bases and 4 bases, with 5 bases remaining between them. The germline V gene has CDR1 SGDLS and CDR2 YYNGEE. DNA of the CDR3: TGTGCCAGCAGCGTAGATCAGTACAATGAGCAGTTCTTC. Protein: CASSVDQYNEQFF.

This chain links TRBV10-3 with TRBJ2-3; possible D gene TRBD2, 6 bases. Germline CDR1 reads ENHRY; CDR2 reads SYGVKD. The V end lost 6 bases, the J end lost 4 bases, and 23 bases lay between the germline ends. The CDR3 has 17 amino acids. CDR3 in amino acids: CAIRQSLGGSESDTQYF. CDR3 DNA: TGTGCCATCAGGCAGAGTCTGGGGGGATCTGAGTCAGATACGCAGTATTTT.

The J gene is TRBJ2-3, the V gene TRBV5-4; TRBD2 matches at 8 bases. CDR1 SGHNT and CDR2 YYREEE come from the germline V gene (reference sequence). The V gene end was trimmed by 4 bases and the J gene end by 5 bases; junction bases not matched to a gene: 9. CDR3 length: 15 amino acids. The CDR3 coding sequence is TGTGCCAGCAGCCGCAATGGGCGGGAGGTAGATACGCAGTATTTT. Its protein product is CASSRNGREVDTQYF.

V is TRBV19 and J is TRBJ1-1, with D perhaps matching TRBD1 (6 bases). The V gene's germline CDR1 is LNHDA and CDR2 SQIVND (reference sequence). V was clipped by 3 bases and J by 0 bases, with 11 bases between them. There are 15 residues in the CDR3. The DNA of the CDR3 is TGTGCCAGTAGTATCGTTGGGGGCTTGAACACTGAAGCTTTCTTT. It codes for CASSIVGGLNTEAFF.

A word on this clone: Relative to the germline gene, one junction end is altered; a read error may explain this. V is TRBV5-1 and J is TRBJ2-5; a weak D match, TRBD2 (6 bases). The CDR3 runs to 15 residues. Germline V gives CDR1 SGHRS, CDR2 YFSETQ. As DNA, the CDR3 is TGCGCCAGCAGCTTGATGAGCGGGCGATCAGAGGCCCAGTACTTC. It yields the protein CASSLMSGRSEAQYF.

The chain is built from TRBV2 and TRBJ2-7; 10 bases fit TRBD1. Unmatched junction bases numbered 17, after V lost 9 bases and J lost 0 bases. There are 18 residues in the CDR3. Looked up from germline, CDR1 is SNHLY and CDR2 is FYNNEI. CDR3 coding DNA: TGTGCCAGAAGGGGACCGACAGGGGGCTGGTGGCCCTCCTACGAGCAGTACTTC. Amino acid sequence: CARRGPTGGWWPSYEQYF. Using reference TRBV2 and TRBJ2-7 for the parts outside the CDR3, the full variable domain is EPEVTQTPSHQVTQMGQEVILRCVPISNHLYFYWYRQILGQKVEFLVSFYNNEISEKSEIFDDQFSVERPDGSNFTLKIRSTKLEDSAMYFCARRGPTGGWWPSYEQYFGPGTRLTVT.

The chain has TRBV6-5 and TRBJ1-6, with TRBD1 matching over 7 bases. This CDR3 spans 14 amino acids. V lost 6 bases and J lost 10; bases outside the gene matches: 9. Germline assignment: CDR1 MNHEY and CDR2 SVGAGI. The CDR3 loop reads CASREGTVRSPLHF. The CDR3 DNA reads as TGTGCCAGCAGGGAAGGGACAGTGAGGTCACCCCTCCACTTT.

This chain links TRBV30 with TRBJ2-7; D is undetermined. Germline CDR1 and CDR2: GTSNPN and SVGIG (reference sequence). The CDR3 is 11 residues long. V shed 1 base and J shed 3 bases, with 4 bases lying between them. CDR3 loop: CAWSGRYEQYF. As DNA, the CDR3 is TGTGCCTGGAGTGGACGCTACGAGCAGTACTTC.

This sequence joins TRBV18 and TRBJ2-7; D is perhaps TRBD1 (6 bases). Deletions cut 5 bases from V and 7 bases from J, with 21 bases between. From germline, CDR1 is KGHSH and CDR2 LQKENI. The CDR3 extends over 15 amino acids. CDR3 region: CASSKEQGLGREQYF. The CDR3 DNA reads as TGTGCCAGCTCAAAAGAGCAGGGGCTGGGTCGGGAGCAGTACTTC.

V gene TRBV5-4 combines with J gene TRBJ2-3; D may be TRBD2 (5 bases). Trimming shortened V by 5 bases and J by 0 bases, and 16 bases separated the two germline ends. CDR3 size: 16 residues. Looked up from germline, CDR1 is SGHNT and CDR2 is YYREEE (reference sequence). CDR3 sequence reads: CASRIQAVTSTDTQYF. In DNA form, the CDR3 reads TGTGCCAGCAGGATCCAAGCGGTTACTAGCACAGATACGCAGTATTTT.

This chain links TRBV18 with TRBJ1-4, with 7 bases that match TRBD1. The CDR3 covers 14 residues. J lost 8 bases, V lost 5 bases, and 8 bases had no gene match. CDR1 KGHSH and CDR2 LQKENI come from the germline V gene. CDR3 DNA sequence: TGTGCCAGCTCAAGCGACAGGGTGTGGGAAAAACTGTTTTTT. As protein: CASSSDRVWEKLFF.